Listed below are T cell receptor delta chains from one sample, sequenced in a study of fetal and pediatric gammadelta thymocytes. TCRdb reapplied CATT to the reads. The sample shows 1,500 to 2,500 delta-chain clones, more than 20% of them seen only once. The source material was non-Vgamma9Vdelta2 gamma-delta T cells from the thymus. These receptors all stem from a child who underwent cardiac surgery and was recorded as healthy. Both conserved end residues are part of each CDR3. D genes are given only for firm matches. Clone size is stated in some rows and not others, as once, few, many or a class when expanded.

J,D,V,size,length,DNA,CDR3
TRDJ1,TRDD3,TRDV1,medium-sized,24,TGTGCTCTTGGGGAACGATGGCGCCTGGGCCATGAGCACTGGGGGATACCGGACACCGATAAACTCATCTTT,CALGERWRLGHEHWGIPDTDKLIF
TRDJ1,TRDD3,TRDV1,medium-sized,17,TGTGCTCTTGGGGTCGCTTGGGGGATACTGAGGACCGATAAACTCATCTTT,CALGVAWGILRTDKLIF
TRDJ1,-,TRDV1,medium-sized,27,TGTGCTCTTGGGGAACTAAGGGTGATCCTAGGCCTTCCTACTTTTGGCCTCTTACTGGGGGTCACCGATAAACTCATCTTT,CALGELRVILGLPTFGLLLGVTDKLIF
TRDJ1,-,TRDV1,medium-sized,15,TGTGCTCTTGGGGAACCTACTTCCGGATGGGTAAGTCTCATCTTT,CALGEPTSGWVSLIF
TRDJ1,-,TRDV1,few,13,TGTGCTCTTGGGAACTCCCAGATCGATAAACTCATCTTT,CALGNSQIDKLIF
TRDJ2,TRDD2,TRDV1,medium-sized,24,TGTGCTCTTGGGGAACTAGCATTAAATACCTGTCCCTTCCTATTCAGGGGCCTGACAGCACAACTCTTCTTT,CALGELALNTCPFLFRGLTAQLFF
TRDJ1,TRDD2,TRDV1,medium-sized,24,TGTGCTCTTGGGGATCTAGGCCTTCCTACTTGGCTACGACTGGGACCCGACTGCACCGATAAACTCATCTTT,CALGDLGLPTWLRLGPDCTDKLIF
TRDJ1,TRDD3,TRDV1,medium-sized,19,TGTGCTCTTGGGGAACGAGGTACTGGGGGATCCCGGCTTGTCGATAAACTCATCTTT,CALGERGTGGSRLVDKLIF
TRDJ3,-,TRDV1,medium-sized,19,TGTGCTCTTGGGGAAGGGCCTTCCCAGAGCTCCTGGGACACCCGACAGATGTTTTTC,CALGEGPSQSSWDTRQMFF
TRDJ1,-,TRDV1,medium-sized,18,TGTGCTCTTGGGGAACGTAGGTCATTCCCCGGTACTGGCGATAAACTCATCTTT,CALGERRSFPGTGDKLIF
TRDJ1,TRDD3,TRDV1,medium-sized,22,TGTGCTCTTGGGGATCCAGGGGGATACGCACGGGGGTCCTGTTGCGCCTCGCTTAGACTCATCTTT,CALGDPGGYARGSCCASLRLIF
TRDJ3,TRDD3,TRDV3,medium-sized,18,TGTGCCTTTCCCCGTACTGGGGGGTGCTTCTGGGACACCCGACAGATGTTTTTC,CAFPRTGGCFWDTRQMFF
TRDJ1,-,TRDV1,medium-sized,15,TGTGCTCTTGGGGCCTTCAAGTCCCCACTCAGTAAACTCATCTTT,CALGAFKSPLSKLIF
TRDJ1,-,TRDV1,medium-sized,16,TGTGCTCTTGGGGACGTTCTGGGGACTTGTTCCGATAAACTCATCTTT,CALGDVLGTCSDKLIF
TRDJ1,TRDD3,TRDV1,medium-sized,20,TGTGCTCTTGGGGGACGTAACCTTGGGGGATACGCTGAGGAGACCGATAAACTCATCTTT,CALGGRNLGGYAEETDKLIF
TRDJ1,TRDD3,TRDV3,medium-sized,16,TGTGCCTATCATCCCGTACTGGGGGATACTGGCGATAAACTCATCTTT,CAYHPVLGDTGDKLIF
TRDJ1,TRDD3,TRDV1,-,23,TGTGCGCTTGGGGAACTCGGGCCCCCTTGGACACTGGGGCTATCCTTGTACACCGATAAACTCATCTTT,CALGELGPPWTLGLSLYTDKLIF
TRDJ1,-,TRDV1,medium-sized,20,TGTGCTCTTGCGACCCTTCCTACGGGGGATACGAACGGTCACACCGATAAACTCATCTTT,CALATLPTGDTNGHTDKLIF
TRDJ1,TRDD3,TRAV38-2/DV8,medium-sized,21,TGTGCTTATTCCGTTCTTCCTCCGGGGGGGGATACCCTTTGGAACACCGATAAACTCATCTTT,CAYSVLPPGGDTLWNTDKLIF
TRDJ1,TRDD3,TRDV1,large,25,TGTGCTCTTGGGGAACCGTTCCGCGCCCTCCTTCTGAACGAGGGGGATAGTACGGGAACCGATAAACTCATCTTT,CALGEPFRALLLNEGDSTGTDKLIF
TRDJ1,TRDD3,TRDV1,few,20,TGTGCTCTTGGGGAAACTGGAGGGGGAATTTTGGGGGATACGTCCATTAAACTCATCTTT,CALGETGGGILGDTSIKLIF
TRDJ1,-,TRDV1,-,24,TGTGCTCTTGGGGAATGGGGCCTTCCTCCATCGTACTGGGGGTCTCAAGCAAGGGGCGATAAACTCATCTTT,CALGEWGLPPSYWGSQARGDKLIF
TRDJ2,TRDD3,TRDV1,-,20,TGTGCTCTTGGGGAAGGCCCCAACTACTGGACTGGGGCTTTGACAGCACAACTCTTCTTT,CALGEGPNYWTGALTAQLFF
TRDJ1,-,TRDV1,medium-sized,18,TGTGCTCTTGGGGAACTCATCTCCTACCCTCTTGGGTGGTGGGAACTCATCTTT,CALGELISYPLGWWELIF
TRDJ1,TRDD3,TRDV2,medium-sized,18,TGTGCCTGTGACACCAGGCCGGGGGATACGAGGTTTGGAGATAAACTCATCTTT,CACDTRPGDTRFGDKLIF
TRDJ1,TRDD2,TRDV1,medium-sized,20,TGTGCTCTTGGGGAACGAGTTTTCCTACCCCGAACTCTGTACACCGATAAACTCATCTTT,CALGERVFLPRTLYTDKLIF
TRDJ1,TRDD2,TRDV1,medium-sized,22,TGTGCTCTTGGGGAAGGCCTTCCACAAGCCTTCCTACGTCGGATACGCACCGATAAACTCATCTTT,CALGEGLPQAFLRRIRTDKLIF
TRDJ1,TRDD3,TRDV1,medium-sized,20,TGTGCTCTTGGGGAACTATCTCCGTTTTTCGCGGACCTGGGGGATGTGATACTCATCTTT,CALGELSPFFADLGDVILIF
TRDJ1,-,TRDV1,medium-sized,21,TGTGCTCTTGGGGAACGAACCTATAGTAATCGAACCCCAACGAACACCGATAAACTCATCTTT,CALGERTYSNRTPTNTDKLIF